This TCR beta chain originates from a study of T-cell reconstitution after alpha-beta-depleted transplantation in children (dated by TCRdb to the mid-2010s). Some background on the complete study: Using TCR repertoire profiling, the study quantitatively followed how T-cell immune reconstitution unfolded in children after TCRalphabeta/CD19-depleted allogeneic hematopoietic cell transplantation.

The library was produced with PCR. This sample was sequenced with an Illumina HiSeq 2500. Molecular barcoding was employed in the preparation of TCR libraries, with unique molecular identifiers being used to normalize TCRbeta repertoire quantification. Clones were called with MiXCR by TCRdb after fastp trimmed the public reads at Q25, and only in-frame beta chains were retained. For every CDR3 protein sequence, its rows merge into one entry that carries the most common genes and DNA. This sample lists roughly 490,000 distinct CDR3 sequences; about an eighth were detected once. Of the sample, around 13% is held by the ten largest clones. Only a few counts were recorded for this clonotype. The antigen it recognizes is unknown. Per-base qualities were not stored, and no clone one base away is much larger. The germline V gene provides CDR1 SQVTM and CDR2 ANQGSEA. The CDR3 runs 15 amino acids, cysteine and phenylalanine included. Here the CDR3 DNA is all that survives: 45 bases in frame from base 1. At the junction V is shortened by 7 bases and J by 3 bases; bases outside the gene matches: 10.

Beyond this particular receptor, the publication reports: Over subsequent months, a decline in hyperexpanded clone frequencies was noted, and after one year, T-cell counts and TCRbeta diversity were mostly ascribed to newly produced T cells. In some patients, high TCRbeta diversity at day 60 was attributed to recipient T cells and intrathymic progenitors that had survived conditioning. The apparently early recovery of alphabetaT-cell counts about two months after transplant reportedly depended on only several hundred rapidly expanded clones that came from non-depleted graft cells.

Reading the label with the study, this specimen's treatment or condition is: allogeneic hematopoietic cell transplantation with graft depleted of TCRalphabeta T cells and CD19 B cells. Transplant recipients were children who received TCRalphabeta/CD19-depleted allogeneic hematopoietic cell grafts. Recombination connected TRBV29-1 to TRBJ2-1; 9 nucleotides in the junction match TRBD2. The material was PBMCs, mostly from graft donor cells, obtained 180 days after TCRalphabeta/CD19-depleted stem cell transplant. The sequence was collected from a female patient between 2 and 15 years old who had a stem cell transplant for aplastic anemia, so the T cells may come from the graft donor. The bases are TGCAGCGCCCCGGCCGGACTAGCGCACTACAATGAGCAGTTCTTC. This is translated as CSAPAGLAHYNEQFF.